The subject of this entry is one T cell receptor (beta chain). The target antigen is unknown. The data belong to a study of cytomegalovirus exposure and HLA in healthy donors. The primer mix had 60 Vbeta and 13 Jbeta primers. Produced via immunoSEQ multiplex PCR; TCRdb's table is partial and in-frame only. The sample holds under 150,000 clones, around 81% seen once. Germline assignment: CDR1 SNHLY and CDR2 FYNNEI. The CDR3 is made up of 17 amino acids. Trimming at V came to 6 bases and at J to 1 base, leaving 10 bases not matched to a gene. Study outcomes and limitations: At a 0.05 false discovery rate, a later analysis found around 15,000 TCR beta sequences to be associated with HLA alleles.

This sequence originates from a woman aged 50 to 65 in good health and CMV-seronegative. This chain connects TRBV2 to TRBJ1-3; TRBD1 agrees at 9 bases. The sample consisted of PBMCs. In nucleotides, the CDR3 is TGTGCCAGCAGGGACGACCGGGGACAGGGATCTGGAAACACCATATATTTT. It specifies CASRDDRGQGSGNTIYF.